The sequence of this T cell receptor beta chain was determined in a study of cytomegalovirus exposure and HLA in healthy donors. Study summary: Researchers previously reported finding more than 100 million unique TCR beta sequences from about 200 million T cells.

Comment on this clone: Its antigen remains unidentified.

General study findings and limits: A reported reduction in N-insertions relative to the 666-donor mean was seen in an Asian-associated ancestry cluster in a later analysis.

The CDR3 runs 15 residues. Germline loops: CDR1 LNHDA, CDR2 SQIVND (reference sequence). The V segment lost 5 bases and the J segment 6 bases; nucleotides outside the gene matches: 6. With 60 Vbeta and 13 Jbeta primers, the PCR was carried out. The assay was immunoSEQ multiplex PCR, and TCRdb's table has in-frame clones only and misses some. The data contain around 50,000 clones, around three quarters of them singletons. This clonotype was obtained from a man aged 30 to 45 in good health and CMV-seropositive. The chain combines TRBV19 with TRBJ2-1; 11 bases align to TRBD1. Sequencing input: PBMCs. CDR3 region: CASSSGGTGGNEQFF. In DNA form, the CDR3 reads TGTGCCAGTAGTTCCGGCGGGACAGGGGGCAATGAGCAGTTCTTC.